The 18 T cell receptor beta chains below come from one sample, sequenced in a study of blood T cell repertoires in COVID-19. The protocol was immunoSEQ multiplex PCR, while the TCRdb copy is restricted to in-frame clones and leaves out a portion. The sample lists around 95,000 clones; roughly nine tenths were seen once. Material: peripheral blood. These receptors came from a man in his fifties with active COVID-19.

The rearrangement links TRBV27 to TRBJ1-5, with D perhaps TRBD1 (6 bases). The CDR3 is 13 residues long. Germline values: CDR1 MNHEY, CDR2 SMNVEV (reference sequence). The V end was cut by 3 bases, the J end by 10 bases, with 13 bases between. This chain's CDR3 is CASSLGGADPQHF. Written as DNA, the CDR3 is TGTGCCAGCAGTTTGGGGGGGGCCGATCCCCAGCATTTT.

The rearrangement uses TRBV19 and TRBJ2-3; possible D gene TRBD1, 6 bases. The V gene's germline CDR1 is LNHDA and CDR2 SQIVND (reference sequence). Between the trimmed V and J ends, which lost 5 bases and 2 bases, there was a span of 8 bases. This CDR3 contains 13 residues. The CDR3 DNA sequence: TGTGCCAGTAGTTACAGGGACACAGATACGCAGTATTTT. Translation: CASSYRDTDTQYF.

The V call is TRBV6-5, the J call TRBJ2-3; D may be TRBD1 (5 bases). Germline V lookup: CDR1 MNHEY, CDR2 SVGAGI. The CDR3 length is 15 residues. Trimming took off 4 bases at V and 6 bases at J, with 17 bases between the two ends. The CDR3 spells CASSFRVNVGDTQYF. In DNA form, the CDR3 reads TGTGCCAGCAGTTTCAGGGTGAACGTGGGGGATACGCAGTATTTT.

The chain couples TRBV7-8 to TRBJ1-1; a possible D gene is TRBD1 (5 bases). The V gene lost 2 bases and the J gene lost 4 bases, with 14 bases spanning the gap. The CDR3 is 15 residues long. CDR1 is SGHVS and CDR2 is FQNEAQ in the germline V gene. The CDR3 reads CASSLLAGPSTEAFF. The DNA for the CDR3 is TGTGCCAGCAGCTTACTCGCGGGGCCCTCCACTGAAGCTTTCTTT.

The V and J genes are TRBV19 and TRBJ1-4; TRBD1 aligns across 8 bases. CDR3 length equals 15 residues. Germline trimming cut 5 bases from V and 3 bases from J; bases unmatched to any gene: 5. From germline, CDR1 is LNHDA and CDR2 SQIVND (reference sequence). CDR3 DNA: TGTGCCAGTAGTCCCTCAGGGGGCTCTAATGAAAAACTGTTTTTT. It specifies CASSPSGGSNEKLFF.

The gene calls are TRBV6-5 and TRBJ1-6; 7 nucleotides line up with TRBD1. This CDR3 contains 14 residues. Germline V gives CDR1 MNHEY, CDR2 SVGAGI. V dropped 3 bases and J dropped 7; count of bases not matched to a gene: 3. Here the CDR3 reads CASSYDRENSPLHF. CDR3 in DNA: TGTGCCAGCAGTTATGACAGGGAAAATTCACCCCTCCACTTT.

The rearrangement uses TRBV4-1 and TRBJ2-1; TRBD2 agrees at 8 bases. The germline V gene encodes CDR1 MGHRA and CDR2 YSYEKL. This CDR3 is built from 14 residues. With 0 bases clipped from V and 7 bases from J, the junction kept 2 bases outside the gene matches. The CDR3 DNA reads TGCGCCAGCAGCCAAGAGGGGACTAGAAATGAGCAGTTCTTC. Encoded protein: CASSQEGTRNEQFF.

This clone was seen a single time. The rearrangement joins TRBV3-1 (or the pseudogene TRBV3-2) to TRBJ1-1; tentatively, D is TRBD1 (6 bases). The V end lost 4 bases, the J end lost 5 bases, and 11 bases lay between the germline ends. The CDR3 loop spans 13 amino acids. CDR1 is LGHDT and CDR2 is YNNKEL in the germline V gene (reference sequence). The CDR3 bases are TGTGCCAGCAGCCGGGGGCCGGGGACTGAAGCTTTCTTT. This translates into CASSRGPGTEAFF.

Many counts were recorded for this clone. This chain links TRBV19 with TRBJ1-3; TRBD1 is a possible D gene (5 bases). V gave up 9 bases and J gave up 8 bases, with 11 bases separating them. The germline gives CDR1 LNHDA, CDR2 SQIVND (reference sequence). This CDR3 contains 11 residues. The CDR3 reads CASQGGHTIYF. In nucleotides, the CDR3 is TGTGCCAGCCAGGGAGGGCACACCATATATTTT.

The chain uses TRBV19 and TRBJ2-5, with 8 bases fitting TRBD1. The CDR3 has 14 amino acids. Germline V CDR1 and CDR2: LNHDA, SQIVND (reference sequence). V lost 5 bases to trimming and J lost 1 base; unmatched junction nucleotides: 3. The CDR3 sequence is CASSAGTGQETQYF. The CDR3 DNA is TGTGCCAGTAGTGCCGGGACAGGCCAAGAGACCCAGTACTTC.

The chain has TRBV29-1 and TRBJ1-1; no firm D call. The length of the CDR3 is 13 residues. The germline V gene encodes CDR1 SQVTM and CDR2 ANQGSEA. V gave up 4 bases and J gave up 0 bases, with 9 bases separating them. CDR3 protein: CSVGAGMNTEAFF. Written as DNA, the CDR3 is TGCAGCGTTGGGGCGGGAATGAACACTGAAGCTTTCTTT.

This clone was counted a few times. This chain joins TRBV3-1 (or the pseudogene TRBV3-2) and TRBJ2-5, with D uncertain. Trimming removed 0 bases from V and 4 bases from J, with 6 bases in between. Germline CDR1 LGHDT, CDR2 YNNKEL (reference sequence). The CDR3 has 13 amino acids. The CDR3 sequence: CASSQERSETQYF. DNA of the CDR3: TGTGCCAGCAGCCAAGAGCGGTCAGAGACCCAGTACTTC.

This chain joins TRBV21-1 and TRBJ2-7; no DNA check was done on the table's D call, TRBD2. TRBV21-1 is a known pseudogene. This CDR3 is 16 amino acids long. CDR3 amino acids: CASSKVFCSGSYEQYV. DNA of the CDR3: TGTGCCAGCAGCAAAGTGTTTTGTAGCGGGAGCTACGAGCAGTACGTC.

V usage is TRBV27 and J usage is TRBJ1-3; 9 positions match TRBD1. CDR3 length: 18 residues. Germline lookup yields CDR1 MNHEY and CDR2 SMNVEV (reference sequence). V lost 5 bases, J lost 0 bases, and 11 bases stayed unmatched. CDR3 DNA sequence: TGTGCCAGCAGTCGGGGACAGGGCCCTCTATTCTCTGGAAACACCATATATTTT. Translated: CASSRGQGPLFSGNTIYF.

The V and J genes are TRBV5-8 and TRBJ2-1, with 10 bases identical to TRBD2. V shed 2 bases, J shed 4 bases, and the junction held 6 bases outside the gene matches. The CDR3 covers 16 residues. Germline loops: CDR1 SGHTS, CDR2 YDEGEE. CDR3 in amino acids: CASSFEGLADYNEQFF. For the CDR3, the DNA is TGTGCCAGCAGCTTTGAAGGACTAGCGGATTACAATGAGCAGTTCTTC.

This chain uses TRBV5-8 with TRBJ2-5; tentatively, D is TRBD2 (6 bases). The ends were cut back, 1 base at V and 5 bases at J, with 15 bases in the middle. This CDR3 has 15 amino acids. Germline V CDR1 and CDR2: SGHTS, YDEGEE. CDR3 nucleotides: TGTGCCAGCAGCTTGCCCTTAACTAGCATCGAGACCCAGTACTTC. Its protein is CASSLPLTSIETQYF.

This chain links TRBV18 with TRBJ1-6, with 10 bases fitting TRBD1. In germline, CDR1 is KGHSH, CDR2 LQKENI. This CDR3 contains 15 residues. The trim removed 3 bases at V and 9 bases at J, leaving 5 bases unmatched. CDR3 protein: CASSPGTGVGSPLHF. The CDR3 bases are TGTGCCAGCTCACCCGGGACAGGGGTGGGTTCACCCCTCCACTTT. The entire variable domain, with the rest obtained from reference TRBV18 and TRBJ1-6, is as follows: NAGVMQNPRHLVRRRGQEARLRCSPMKGHSHVYWYRQLPEEGLKFMVYLQKENIIDESGMPKERFSAEFPKEGPSILRIQQVVRGDSAAYFCASSPGTGVGSPLHFGNGTRLTVT.

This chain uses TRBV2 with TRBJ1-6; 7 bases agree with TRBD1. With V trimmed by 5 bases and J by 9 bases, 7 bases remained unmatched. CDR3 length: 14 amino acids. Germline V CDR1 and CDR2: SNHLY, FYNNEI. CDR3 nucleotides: TGTGCCAGCAGTCAGGACAGGAGAAGTTCACCCCTCCACTTT. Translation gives CASSQDRRSSPLHF.